This is a list of T cell receptor beta chains from one sample in a study of blood T cell repertoires in COVID-19. The assay was immunoSEQ multiplex PCR, and TCRdb's table has in-frame clones only and misses some. The profile shows about 300,000 clones, around 86% of them singletons. Sequenced input: peripheral blood. Receptor source: a human donor in a cohort sampled during active COVID-19. Each CDR3 is given with its conserved first and last residue. Fields, in order: D gene, J gene, clone size, V gene, CDR3 protein, CDR3 DNA. The D gene is left open where the match is weak. Size is stated for part of the rows, as once, few or many counts, or as a class when the clone is expanded.

TRBD2	TRBJ2-5	few	TRBV5-4	CASSWTSGSTETQYF	TGTGCCAGCAGCTGGACTAGCGGGAGTACGGAGACCCAGTACTTC
.	TRBJ2-1	.	TRBV7-9	CASSLRRGVYNEQFF	TGTGCCAGCAGCCTCCGCAGGGGTGTCTACAATGAGCAGTTCTTC
TRBD2	TRBJ2-1	.	TRBV5-1	CASSPGLAGVYNEQFF	TGCGCCAGCAGCCCTGGACTAGCGGGGGTCTACAATGAGCAGTTCTTC
.	TRBJ2-2	once	TRBV24-1	CATSETRGTGELFF	TGTGCCACCAGTGAGACCCGAGGAACCGGGGAGCTGTTTTTT
TRBD2	TRBJ2-1	.	TRBV6-2/TRBV6-3	CASSHRLAFDYEQFF	TGTGCCAGCAGCCATAGACTAGCGTTCGATTATGAGCAGTTCTTC
TRBD2	TRBJ2-2	once	TRBV30	CAWSPKGLTNTGELFF	TGTGCCTGGAGTCCGAAGGGACTAACGAACACCGGGGAGCTGTTTTTT
TRBD1	TRBJ1-1	.	TRBV5-1	CASSDRGPLNTEAFF	TGCGCCAGCAGCGACAGGGGACCGTTGAACACTGAAGCTTTCTTT
TRBD2	TRBJ2-3	.	TRBV6-5	CASNGLAGGTQYF	TGTGCCAGCAACGGACTAGCGGGGGGTACGCAGTATTTT
TRBD2	TRBJ2-7	.	TRBV6-2/TRBV6-3	CASSYRQGGVSYEQYF	TGTGCCAGCAGTTACCGGCAGGGAGGGGTCTCCTACGAGCAGTACTTC
TRBD2	TRBJ2-3	.	TRBV6-2/TRBV6-3	CASSKSGRAVDTQYF	TGTGCCAGCAGTAAAAGCGGGAGGGCCGTAGATACGCAGTATTTT
TRBD2	TRBJ2-2	.	TRBV27	CASRLAGAGELFF	TGTGCCAGCCGACTAGCGGGGGCCGGGGAGCTGTTTTTT
TRBD1	TRBJ1-2	.	TRBV4-1	CASSQEGQAGTNGYTF	TGCGCCAGCAGCCAAGAGGGACAGGCCGGAACGAATGGCTACACCTTC
TRBD2	TRBJ2-3	.	TRBV2	CAIRQREWDTQYF	TGTGCCATCCGACAGCGGGAGTGGGATACGCAGTATTTT
TRBD1	TRBJ2-1	once	TRBV4-3	CASSRNMGTGGDEQFF	TGCGCCAGCAGCCGCAATATGGGGACAGGGGGGGATGAGCAGTTCTTC
TRBD2	TRBJ2-3	.	TRBV19	CASRSGRFADTQYF	TGTGCCAGTAGAAGCGGGAGATTCGCAGATACGCAGTATTTT
.	TRBJ2-5	.	TRBV5-6	CASSFQGNQETQYF	TGTGCCAGCAGCTTCCAGGGTAACCAAGAGACCCAGTACTTC
.	TRBJ2-3	once	TRBV30	CAWREMGTDTQYF	TGTGCCTGGCGGGAGATGGGCACAGATACGCAGTATTTT
.	TRBJ1-1	.	TRBV5-1	CASSVGSGTEAFF	TGCGCCAGCAGCGTCGGCAGCGGCACTGAAGCTTTCTTT
.	TRBJ1-1	.	TRBV6-6	CASSYSRGIAFF	TGTGCCAGCAGTTACTCGAGGGGGATAGCTTTCTTT
.	TRBJ2-1	.	TRBV12-3/TRBV12-4	CASSPLSGNEQFF	TGTGCCAGCAGTCCCCTGAGTGGCAATGAGCAGTTCTTC
.	TRBJ2-1	.	TRBV6-2/TRBV6-3	CASSRGGEQFF	TGTGCCAGCAGTAGAGGGGGTGAGCAGTTCTTC
.	TRBJ2-1	.	TRBV19	CASSLAGQGRDEQFF	TGTGCCAGTAGTCTAGCGGGACAGGGTCGCGATGAGCAGTTCTTC
TRBD2	TRBJ2-5	once	TRBV7-2	CASSTTSGRSGSETQYF	TGTGCCAGCAGCACTACTAGCGGGAGATCGGGGAGCGAGACCCAGTACTTC
TRBD1	TRBJ2-3	once	TRBV12-5	CASGLDLWGQGTYTDTQYF	TGTGCTAGTGGTTTGGATCTGTGGGGACAGGGCACTTACACAGATACGCAGTATTTT
.	TRBJ1-5	.	TRBV15	CATSRHTTKYSNQPQHF	TGTGCCACCAGCAGACATACGACAAAGTATAGCAATCAGCCCCAGCATTTT
TRBD2	TRBJ2-3	.	TRBV27	CASRVAGRSTDTQYF	TGTGCCAGCAGAGTAGCGGGGAGGAGCACAGATACGCAGTATTTT
.	TRBJ1-2	.	TRBV19	CASSIPQTGGYTF	TGTGCCAGTAGTATCCCTCAGACTGGGGGCTACACCTTC
.	TRBJ2-5	.	TRBV2	CASNRGAQETQYF	TGTGCCAGTAACCGGGGGGCCCAAGAGACCCAGTACTTC
.	TRBJ2-5	once	TRBV5-1	CASSLLGGSETQYF	TGCGCCAGCAGCTTGCTTGGGGGCTCGGAGACCCAGTACTTC
TRBD1	TRBJ1-1	.	TRBV14	CASSQGTGRAEAFF	TGTGCCAGCAGCCAAGGGACAGGGCGGGCTGAAGCTTTCTTT
.	TRBJ2-5	.	TRBV4-3	CASSQERGWETQYF	TGCGCCAGCAGCCAAGAAAGGGGATGGGAGACCCAGTACTTC
TRBD2	TRBJ2-1	few	TRBV2	CASSELAGNYNEQFF	TGTGCCAGCAGTGAACTAGCGGGAAACTACAATGAGCAGTTCTTC
.	TRBJ1-2	.	TRBV30	CAWSGTATERGYTF	TGTGCCTGGAGTGGGACTGCCACTGAAAGGGGCTACACCTTC
TRBD2	TRBJ2-7	once	TRBV5-4	CASSPSSGFPYEQYF	TGTGCCAGCAGCCCCTCTAGCGGGTTCCCCTACGAGCAGTACTTC
.	TRBJ1-6	.	TRBV30	CAWRIGRGTNSPLHF	TGTGCCTGGAGGATCGGCAGGGGTACCAATTCACCCCTCCACTTT
TRBD2	TRBJ2-1	.	TRBV18	CASSPGLAGYNEQFF	TGTGCCAGCTCCCCGGGACTAGCGGGATACAATGAGCAGTTCTTC
TRBD1	TRBJ2-7	.	TRBV10-3	CAISEGDRGPYEQYF	TGTGCCATCAGTGAGGGGGACAGGGGGCCATACGAGCAGTACTTC
TRBD1	TRBJ2-2	.	TRBV5-4	CASSSRQGPWTGELFF	TGTGCCAGCAGCTCTCGACAGGGTCCGTGGACCGGGGAGCTGTTTTTT
TRBD1	TRBJ1-1	.	TRBV25-1	CASSRQGMNTEAFF	TGTGCCAGCAGTCGACAGGGGATGAACACTGAAGCTTTCTTT
.	TRBJ1-2	.	TRBV7-9	CASSLIQLTGGYTF	TGTGCCAGCAGCCTAATCCAACTTACAGGGGGCTACACCTTC
.	TRBJ2-5	.	TRBV5-1	CASSLAPPEETQYF	TGCGCCAGCAGCTTGGCCCCTCCTGAAGAGACCCAGTACTTC
.	TRBJ2-1	once	TRBV6-5	CATSDWSSSYNEQFF	TGTGCCACCTCTGATTGGTCCAGCTCCTACAATGAGCAGTTCTTC
.	TRBJ2-6	.	TRBV7-6	CASSLGSSGANVLTF	TGTGCCAGCAGCTTAGGGAGCTCTGGGGCCAACGTCCTGACTTTC
.	TRBJ2-7	once	TRBV7-9	CASSLPALGEQYF	TGTGCCAGCAGCTTGCCAGCCCTCGGGGAGCAGTACTTC
.	TRBJ1-2	.	TRBV12-3/TRBV12-4	CASSQTQGYTF	TGTGCCAGCAGTCAAACCCAGGGCTACACCTTC
TRBD1	TRBJ2-7	.	TRBV14	CASSRVGTGGRFEQYF	TGTGCCAGCAGCCGAGTAGGGACAGGGGGACGTTTCGAGCAGTACTTC
.	TRBJ2-7	.	TRBV18	CASSPGAGMGAGEQYF	TGTGCCAGCTCACCAGGGGCAGGGATGGGGGCAGGCGAGCAGTACTTC
.	TRBJ2-1	.	TRBV11-3	CASSLGDSYEQFF	TGTGCCAGCAGCTTAGGGGACTCATATGAGCAGTTCTTC
.	TRBJ2-7	.	TRBV9	CASSVAPTVDYEQYF	TGTGCCAGCAGCGTAGCGCCGACAGTCGACTACGAGCAGTACTTC
TRBD1	TRBJ2-1	few	TRBV24-1	CATSDPGQGNRNEQFF	TGTGCCACCAGTGACCCAGGACAGGGGAATCGCAATGAGCAGTTCTTC
TRBD1	TRBJ2-7	.	TRBV27	CASRAGQGRAEQYF	TGTGCCAGCAGAGCGGGACAGGGAAGGGCCGAGCAGTACTTC
TRBD1	TRBJ1-1	.	TRBV11-2	CASSLRQGATEAFF	TGTGCCAGCAGCTTAAGGCAGGGGGCGACTGAAGCTTTCTTT